Listed below are T cell receptor beta chains from one sample, sequenced in a study of regulatory T cells in long-lasting Graves disease. In TCRdb, the multiplex PCR reads were re-called with MiXCR into one record per CDR3 protein. In the table there are roughly 500,000 distinct CDR3 sequences, roughly 12% of which are singletons. The data were also submitted as part of a second study, on T cells in Graves' hyperthyroidism and ophthalmopathy.

The sequenced sample was peripheral blood mononuclear cells (PBMCs), obtained at new diagnosis, from a patient treated with antithyroid drugs. The receptors derive from a man aged 25 to 45 with Graves disease. The CDR3 runs from the conserved cysteine through the conserved F or W. A D gene is named only where the DNA matches it firmly. The size entry is marked missing in some rows and otherwise reads once, few, many or a size class.

J gene: TRBJ2-3; V gene: TRBV28; D gene: TRBD1; clone size: few; CDR3 protein: CASRIDRATDTQYF; CDR3 DNA: TGTGCCAGCAGAATCGACAGGGCCACAGATACGCAGTATTTT
J gene: TRBJ2-1; V gene: TRBV19; D gene: TRBD2; clone size: -; CDR3 protein: CASRRAGEREQFF; CDR3 DNA: TGTGCCAGTAGGAGAGCGGGAGAACGTGAGCAGTTCTTC
J gene: TRBJ2-1; V gene: TRBV12-3/TRBV12-4; D gene: TRBD2; clone size: many; CDR3 protein: CASTQRGSSVANEQFF; CDR3 DNA: TGTGCCAGCACCCAACGCGGGAGTTCAGTTGCAAATGAGCAGTTCTTC
J gene: TRBJ2-5; V gene: TRBV29-1; D gene: -; clone size: many; CDR3 protein: CSVPGPRGETQYF; CDR3 DNA: TGCAGCGTTCCCGGCCCTCGGGGGGAGACCCAGTACTTC
J gene: TRBJ2-5; V gene: TRBV7-9; D gene: TRBD2; clone size: -; CDR3 protein: CASSLEGLAGKETQYF; CDR3 DNA: TGTGCCAGCAGCTTAGAGGGACTAGCGGGTAAAGAGACCCAGTACTTC
J gene: TRBJ1-1; V gene: TRBV20-1; D gene: -; clone size: few; CDR3 protein: CSAPDGGRGMNTEAFF; CDR3 DNA: TGCAGTGCCCCAGATGGGGGCCGCGGAATGAACACTGAAGCTTTCTTT
J gene: TRBJ2-3; V gene: TRBV12-3/TRBV12-4; D gene: TRBD2; clone size: -; CDR3 protein: CASSLALTGLAGGPVIDTQYF; CDR3 DNA: TGTGCCAGCAGTTTAGCGCTAACGGGACTAGCGGGAGGGCCGGTAATAGATACGCAGTATTTT
J gene: TRBJ2-7; V gene: TRBV7-6; D gene: TRBD1; clone size: many; CDR3 protein: CASSVDRDPAEQYF; CDR3 DNA: TGTGCCAGCAGCGTCGACAGGGATCCCGCCGAGCAGTACTTC
J gene: TRBJ1-1; V gene: TRBV29-1; D gene: -; clone size: many; CDR3 protein: CSVEYHGNTEAFF; CDR3 DNA: TGCAGCGTTGAGTACCACGGGAACACTGAAGCTTTCTTT
J gene: TRBJ2-5; V gene: TRBV3-1; D gene: -; clone size: -; CDR3 protein: CASSLSSSQYF; CDR3 DNA: TGTGCCAGCAGCCTTAGCTCTTCCCAGTACTTC
J gene: TRBJ2-3; V gene: TRBV6-2/TRBV6-3; D gene: TRBD2; clone size: many; CDR3 protein: CASRILRTSGSTDTQYF; CDR3 DNA: TGTGCCAGCAGAATTCTTAGGACTAGCGGGAGCACAGATACGCAGTATTTT
J gene: TRBJ1-4; V gene: TRBV7-9; D gene: -; clone size: many; CDR3 protein: CASSFPAEKLFF; CDR3 DNA: TGTGCCAGCAGCTTCCCTGCTGAAAAACTGTTTTTT
J gene: TRBJ1-3; V gene: TRBV12-3/TRBV12-4; D gene: -; clone size: many; CDR3 protein: CASSFGGPGNTIYF; CDR3 DNA: TGTGCCAGCAGTTTTGGGGGGCCTGGAAACACCATATATTTT
J gene: TRBJ2-3; V gene: TRBV2; D gene: TRBD2; clone size: many; CDR3 protein: CASSDVGSGADTQYF; CDR3 DNA: TGTGCCAGCAGTGATGTCGGGAGCGGGGCAGATACGCAGTATTTT
J gene: TRBJ1-1; V gene: TRBV30; D gene: -; clone size: few; CDR3 protein: CAWNPRGTEAFF; CDR3 DNA: TGTGCCTGGAACCCCCGAGGGACTGAAGCTTTCTTT
J gene: TRBJ2-7; V gene: TRBV10-3; D gene: -; clone size: many; CDR3 protein: CAISEKRISYEQYF; CDR3 DNA: TGTGCCATCAGTGAGAAGCGGATTTCATACGAGCAGTACTTC
J gene: TRBJ2-5; V gene: TRBV5-1; D gene: -; clone size: many; CDR3 protein: CASSHRAALVKETQYF; CDR3 DNA: TGCGCCAGCAGTCACCGGGCCGCACTCGTTAAAGAGACCCAGTACTTC
J gene: TRBJ1-2; V gene: TRBV10-3; D gene: -; clone size: many; CDR3 protein: CATWGSGQTAIGYTF; CDR3 DNA: TGTGCCACCTGGGGGTCAGGACAGACCGCTATCGGCTACACCTTC
J gene: TRBJ1-2; V gene: TRBV3-1; D gene: TRBD1; clone size: few; CDR3 protein: CASSQVPPDRRIGYTF; CDR3 DNA: TGTGCCAGCAGCCAAGTTCCCCCGGACAGGCGAATTGGCTACACCTTC
J gene: TRBJ1-1; V gene: TRBV2; D gene: -; clone size: once; CDR3 protein: CANDGNTEAFF; CDR3 DNA: TGTGCCAACGACGGTAACACTGAAGCTTTCTTT
J gene: TRBJ1-1; V gene: TRBV29-1; D gene: TRBD1; clone size: many; CDR3 protein: CSGDDTGGNTEAFF; CDR3 DNA: TGCAGCGGAGATGATACAGGGGGGAACACTGAAGCTTTCTTT
J gene: TRBJ2-7; V gene: TRBV20-1; D gene: -; clone size: -; CDR3 protein: CSASPSVEQYF; CDR3 DNA: TGCAGTGCTAGCCCCAGCGTCGAGCAGTACTTC
J gene: TRBJ2-3; V gene: TRBV5-1; D gene: TRBD2; clone size: -; CDR3 protein: CASRLGLAGRMEYF; CDR3 DNA: TGCGCCAGCAGGTTGGGACTAGCGGGAAGAATGGAGTATTTT
J gene: TRBJ2-3; V gene: TRBV30; D gene: -; clone size: many; CDR3 protein: CAWRIRGRGFTDTQYF; CDR3 DNA: TGTGCCTGGAGGATCCGAGGACGGGGATTCACAGATACGCAGTATTTT
J gene: TRBJ1-5; V gene: TRBV19; D gene: -; clone size: many; CDR3 protein: CASRSERPGQPQHF; CDR3 DNA: TGTGCCAGTAGGAGTGAGAGGCCTGGTCAGCCCCAGCATTTT
J gene: TRBJ2-5; V gene: TRBV27; D gene: TRBD2; clone size: -; CDR3 protein: CASSSSGKETQYF; CDR3 DNA: TGTGCCAGCAGTTCCAGCGGGAAGGAGACCCAGTACTTC
J gene: TRBJ2-1; V gene: TRBV19; D gene: -; clone size: many; CDR3 protein: CASSIASGYYNEQFF; CDR3 DNA: TGTGCCAGTAGTATAGCCAGCGGCTACTACAATGAGCAGTTCTTC
J gene: TRBJ2-5; V gene: TRBV28; D gene: -; clone size: -; CDR3 protein: CASSSTSTETQYF; CDR3 DNA: TGTGCCAGCAGTTCCACTAGTACTGAGACCCAGTACTTC
J gene: TRBJ2-1; V gene: TRBV5-1; D gene: TRBD2; clone size: many; CDR3 protein: CASRGTSGSTYNEQFF; CDR3 DNA: TGCGCCAGCAGGGGAACTAGCGGCTCTACCTACAATGAGCAGTTCTTC
J gene: TRBJ2-3; V gene: TRBV27; D gene: -; clone size: many; CDR3 protein: CASTRLAGAQDTQYF; CDR3 DNA: TGTGCCAGCACCCGGCTGGCGGGCGCTCAAGATACGCAGTATTTT
J gene: TRBJ1-5; V gene: TRBV18; D gene: TRBD1; clone size: few; CDR3 protein: CASSPGTGANQPQHF; CDR3 DNA: TGTGCCAGCTCACCCGGGACAGGGGCCAATCAGCCCCAGCATTTT
J gene: TRBJ2-7; V gene: TRBV24-1; D gene: -; clone size: -; CDR3 protein: CATSAGSSYEQYF; CDR3 DNA: TGTGCCACCAGTGCTGGTTCATCCTACGAGCAGTACTTC
J gene: TRBJ2-7; V gene: TRBV4-1; D gene: -; clone size: -; CDR3 protein: CASRQVVRRDYEQYF; CDR3 DNA: TGCGCCAGCAGACAAGTCGTCAGGAGGGACTACGAGCAGTACTTC
J gene: TRBJ2-3; V gene: TRBV7-8; D gene: TRBD2; clone size: many; CDR3 protein: CASSLRPGLAGRLADTQYF; CDR3 DNA: TGTGCCAGCAGCTTACGTCCGGGACTAGCGGGCCGCTTGGCAGATACGCAGTATTTT
J gene: TRBJ1-5; V gene: TRBV7-2; D gene: -; clone size: many; CDR3 protein: CASSLALWGAGGNQPQHF; CDR3 DNA: TGTGCCAGCAGCTTAGCGCTTTGGGGCGCAGGGGGCAATCAGCCCCAGCATTTT
J gene: TRBJ2-7; V gene: TRBV5-1; D gene: TRBD2; clone size: -; CDR3 protein: CASSSRLAGDHEQYF; CDR3 DNA: TGCGCCAGCAGCTCCCGACTAGCGGGAGATCACGAGCAGTACTTC
J gene: TRBJ2-7; V gene: TRBV20-1; D gene: TRBD2; clone size: many; CDR3 protein: CSALRTSGNEQYF; CDR3 DNA: TGCAGTGCCCTTCGGACTAGCGGTAACGAGCAGTACTTC
J gene: TRBJ1-2; V gene: TRBV29-1; D gene: TRBD1; clone size: many; CDR3 protein: CSVAKDRARNYGYTF; CDR3 DNA: TGCAGCGTCGCAAAGGACAGGGCCAGAAACTATGGCTACACCTTC
J gene: TRBJ2-1; V gene: TRBV7-3; D gene: -; clone size: many; CDR3 protein: CASSHPGGDEQFF; CDR3 DNA: TGTGCCAGCAGCCACCCGGGGGGCGATGAGCAGTTCTTC
J gene: TRBJ2-1; V gene: TRBV27; D gene: -; clone size: many; CDR3 protein: CAAGWGSYNEQFF; CDR3 DNA: TGTGCCGCGGGGTGGGGCTCCTACAATGAGCAGTTCTTC
J gene: TRBJ1-5; V gene: TRBV2; D gene: TRBD1; clone size: -; CDR3 protein: CASSIGTGAYSNQPQHF; CDR3 DNA: TGTGCCAGCAGCATAGGGACAGGGGCGTATAGCAATCAGCCCCAGCATTTT
J gene: TRBJ2-3; V gene: TRBV11-3; D gene: TRBD2; clone size: many; CDR3 protein: CASSRLAGGPSTDTQYF; CDR3 DNA: TGTGCCAGCAGCCGACTAGCGGGAGGGCCTAGCACAGATACGCAGTATTTT
J gene: TRBJ2-3; V gene: TRBV10-3; D gene: TRBD2; clone size: many; CDR3 protein: CAISIPGTSLTDTQYF; CDR3 DNA: TGTGCCATCAGTATACCCGGGACTAGCCTAACAGATACGCAGTATTTT
J gene: TRBJ2-1; V gene: TRBV12-3/TRBV12-4; D gene: TRBD2; clone size: many; CDR3 protein: CASSFGSLAGPGEQFF; CDR3 DNA: TGTGCCAGCAGTTTTGGTTCCCTAGCGGGACCGGGTGAGCAGTTCTTC
J gene: TRBJ2-1; V gene: TRBV11-2; D gene: -; clone size: many; CDR3 protein: CASSLAHTPEQFF; CDR3 DNA: TGTGCCAGCAGCTTAGCCCATACCCCTGAGCAGTTCTTC
J gene: TRBJ2-4; V gene: TRBV2; D gene: -; clone size: many; CDR3 protein: CASSERGNIQYF; CDR3 DNA: TGTGCCAGCAGTGAAAGGGGAAACATTCAGTACTTC
J gene: TRBJ2-5; V gene: TRBV27; D gene: TRBD1; clone size: many; CDR3 protein: CASSSRDRGFQETQYF; CDR3 DNA: TGTGCCAGCAGTTCCCGGGACAGGGGTTTCCAAGAGACCCAGTACTTC
J gene: TRBJ1-1; V gene: TRBV19; D gene: -; clone size: few; CDR3 protein: CGTRRGGTEAFF; CDR3 DNA: TGTGGGACGCGCAGGGGAGGGACTGAAGCTTTCTTT
J gene: TRBJ1-1; V gene: TRBV6-1; D gene: -; clone size: many; CDR3 protein: CASRRQVMNTEAFF; CDR3 DNA: TGTGCCAGCAGAAGACAAGTTATGAACACTGAAGCTTTCTTT
J gene: TRBJ1-2; V gene: TRBV30; D gene: -; clone size: -; CDR3 protein: CAWTRDSTAGYTF; CDR3 DNA: TGTGCCTGGACCCGAGACAGTACGGCTGGCTACACCTTC
J gene: TRBJ2-5; V gene: TRBV13; D gene: -; clone size: -; CDR3 protein: CASSRKGGQETQYF; CDR3 DNA: TGTGCCAGCAGCCGGAAAGGGGGCCAAGAGACCCAGTACTTC
J gene: TRBJ2-3; V gene: TRBV6-2/TRBV6-3; D gene: -; clone size: many; CDR3 protein: CASSSITGTSTGTQYF; CDR3 DNA: TGTGCCAGCAGTTCTATTACCGGGACTTCAACGGGTACGCAGTATTTT